Presented here are 29 T cell receptor beta chains from one specimen sequenced in a study of Tregs in tolerant kidney transplant recipients. Profiled with immunoSEQ multiplex PCR; TCRdb holds only in-frame clones, not every one. The table has 85,000 to 100,000 clones, 90% to 95% seen once. Sequenced material: CD4+ T cells from blood, taken before the transplant. Receptors were obtained from a human donor who received a combined kidney and bone marrow transplant.

The CDR3 DNA is TGTGCCATCAGTGTACGGGAAGGGGGCACGGGGTACTTC. This gives the protein CAISVREGGTGYF. J is TRBJ2-7 and V is TRBV10-3; 7 positions match TRBD1. The CDR3 contains 13 residues. Germline assignment: CDR1 ENHRY and CDR2 SYGVKD. After removal of 4 bases from V and 12 bases from J, the junction contained 12 bases not matched to a gene.

This clone came up a few times. The rearrangement joins TRBV9 to TRBJ2-7; 9 positions agree with TRBD2. Trimming removed 4 bases from V and 4 bases from J; junction bases left unmatched: 12. Germline V gene data show CDR1 as SGDLS and CDR2 as YYNGEE. The CDR3 loop spans 16 amino acids. For the CDR3, the DNA is TGTGCCAGCAGCCCATCCTGGACTAGCGTGGGTTACGAGCAGTACTTC. It codes for CASSPSWTSVGYEQYF.

CDR3 in DNA: TGTGCCAGCAGCTTAGCTTCAGGGGGGAACACTGAAGCTTTCTTT. This gives the protein CASSLASGGNTEAFF. The chain carries TRBV11-3 and TRBJ1-1; 7 bases agree with TRBD1. The germline gives CDR1 SGHNT, CDR2 YENEEA. The CDR3 is made up of 15 amino acids. J gave up 1 base and V 1 base, and 3 bases lay outside the gene matches.

CDR3 in amino acids: CASSLDPQSTDTQYF. The CDR3 coding sequence is TGTGCCAGCAGCTTAGATCCCCAAAGCACAGATACGCAGTATTTT. This rearrangement joins TRBV7-2 to TRBJ2-3; no clear D. CDR3 length: 15 residues. Germline lookup yields CDR1 SGHTA and CDR2 FQGNSA. V was cut by 1 base and J by 0 bases, with 8 bases left in between. The whole variable domain, remainder taken from reference TRBV7-2 and TRBJ2-3, is GAGVSQSPSNKVTEKGKDVELRCDPISGHTALYWYRQSLGQGLEFLIYFQGNSAPDKSGLPSDRFSAERTGGSVSTLTIQRTQQEDSAVYLCASSLDPQSTDTQYFGPGTRLTVL.

J is TRBJ2-3 and V is TRBV4-2, with 8 positions matching TRBD1. Germline V gene sequence: CDR1 LGHNA, CDR2 YNFKEQ. V dropped 0 bases and J dropped 0; count of bases not matched to a gene: 11. The CDR3 is 19 amino acids. CDR3 in DNA: TGTGCCAGCAGCCAAGAACCCAACGCCGGGACAGGAAGCACAGATACGCAGTATTTT. It codes for CASSQEPNAGTGSTDTQYF.

In regard to this clone: Additional DNA sequences in this sample encode the identical CDR3. CDR3 residues: CASSLGGVQGDNSPLHF. CDR3 nucleotides: TGTGCCAGCAGCTTAGGGGGGGTGCAGGGAGATAATTCACCCCTCCACTTT. The chain uses TRBV7-9 and TRBJ1-6; a possible D gene is TRBD1 (5 bases). The CDR3 length is 17 residues. Per the germline V gene, CDR1 is SEHNR and CDR2 is FQNEAQ (reference sequence). V was pared by 1 base and J by 5 bases, with 15 bases between.

This clone was recorded once. This sequence joins TRBV25-1 and TRBJ2-7; possibly TRBD2 for D (6 bases). The CDR3 runs to 17 residues. Germline assignment: CDR1 MGHDK and CDR2 SYGVNS. V was clipped by 2 bases and J by 6 bases, with 23 bases between them. Written as DNA, the CDR3 is TGTGCCAGCAGTGAAGACAATGGTCGGGGGTCGAAACGCGAGCAGTACTTC. This codes for CASSEDNGRGSKREQYF.

The chain has TRBV9 and TRBJ1-4; 7 bases are shared with TRBD1. V dropped 0 bases and J dropped 5; count of bases not matched to a gene: 7. The CDR3 extends over 16 amino acids. The germline CDR1 and CDR2 sequences are SGDLS and YYNGEE. The CDR3, as DNA: TGTGCCAGCAGCGTAGAGGGGGGACAGAGAAATGAAAAACTGTTTTTT. Translating it yields CASSVEGGQRNEKLFF.

In regard to this clone: One end of the junction fails to match germline, which may point to a read error. V gene TRBV5-1 combines with J gene TRBJ1-2; weak D call: TRBD1 (6 bases). The V gene's germline CDR1 is SGHRS and CDR2 YFSETQ. The CDR3 runs to 14 residues. CDR3 DNA sequence: TGCGCCAGCAGCTTGCGGCAGGGGAACTCTGGCTACACCTTC. It yields the protein CASSLRQGNSGYTF. Complete variable domain (other parts from reference TRBV5-1 and TRBJ1-2): KAGVTQTPRYLIKTRGQQVTLSCSPISGHRSVSWYQQTPGQGLQFLFEYFSETQRNKGNFPGRFSGRQFSNSRSEMNVSTLELGDSALYLCASSLRQGNSGYTFGSGTRLTVV.

V and J are TRBV7-7 and TRBJ2-7; 10 positions match TRBD1. This CDR3 region has 17 residues. Germline CDR1 SSHAT, CDR2 FNYEAQ (reference sequence). V was pared by 5 bases and J by 4 bases, with 14 bases of the junction left unmatched. The CDR3 DNA follows: TGTGCCAGCAGCCCGAGGCCGGGACAGGGGCCTACTTACGAGCAGTACTTC. Translating it yields CASSPRPGQGPTYEQYF.

V is TRBV29-1 and J is TRBJ1-1; D perhaps matches TRBD1 (5 bases). The length of the CDR3 is 15 residues. Per germline, CDR1 SQVTM and CDR2 ANQGSEA. The V gene lost 1 base and the J gene lost 6 bases, with 18 bases spanning the gap. CDR3 bases: TGCAGCGTTGAAGTAGGCCGGCGGGGCATCGCTGAAGCTTTCTTT. Translating it yields CSVEVGRRGIAEAFF.

V usage is TRBV30 and J usage is TRBJ1-1, with D possibly being TRBD1 (5 bases). This CDR3 region has 13 residues. The germline gives CDR1 GTSNPN, CDR2 SVGIG (reference sequence). Between the trimmed V and J ends, which lost 3 bases and 0 bases, there was a span of 8 bases. The CDR3 DNA follows: TGTGCCTGGAGCGGACATTTGAACACTGAAGCTTTCTTT. It encodes CAWSGHLNTEAFF. The entire variable domain, with the rest obtained from reference TRBV30 and TRBJ1-1, is as follows: SQTIHQWPATLVQPVGSPLSLECTVEGTSNPNLYWYRQAAGRGLQLLFYSVGIGQISSEVPQNLSASRPQDRQFILSSKKLLLSDSGFYLCAWSGHLNTEAFFGQGTRLTVV.

V is TRBV5-4 and J is TRBJ2-3; 8 nucleotides match TRBD1. Germline V CDR1 and CDR2: SGHNT, YYREEE (reference sequence). This CDR3 comprises 13 residues. Trimming cost V 3 bases and J 4 bases; bases outside gene matches: 1. The CDR3: CASSSGQADTQYF. As DNA, the CDR3 is TGTGCCAGCAGCTCGGGACAGGCAGATACGCAGTATTTT.

The chain combines TRBV18 with TRBJ2-3; TRBD2 aligns across 7 bases. V gave up 3 bases and J gave up 0 bases; unmatched junction bases: 3. The CDR3 extends over 15 amino acids. Germline CDR1 reads KGHSH; CDR2 reads LQKENI. The CDR3 DNA sequence: TGTGCCAGCTCACCGAGCGGGGTAAGCACAGATACGCAGTATTTT. Protein product: CASSPSGVSTDTQYF.

The chain has TRBV7-2 and TRBJ2-3, with 9 nucleotides matching TRBD1. CDR1 and CDR2 from the germline V gene are SGHTA and FQGNSA. Trimming cost V 1 base and J 3 bases; bases outside gene matches: 11. This CDR3 comprises 18 residues. The CDR3 nucleotides read TGTGCCAGCAGCTTAGAAGCCCAGACAGGGGGAATAACAGATACGCAGTATTTT. Translated, it gives CASSLEAQTGGITDTQYF.

The V call is TRBV7-6, the J call TRBJ2-2; TRBD2 might be the D (6 bases). V was shortened by 2 bases and J by 1 base, with 11 bases between the two germline ends. The CDR3 consists of 16 residues. Germline CDR1 is SGHVS and CDR2 is FNYEAQ. CDR3 residues: CASSLILAENTGELFF. The CDR3 region has the DNA TGTGCCAGCAGCTTAATACTAGCAGAGAACACCGGGGAGCTGTTTTTT. Full variable domain (remainder filled in from reference TRBV7-6 and TRBJ2-2): GAGVSQSPRYKVTKRGQDVALRCDPISGHVSLYWYRQALGQGPEFLTYFNYEAQQDKSGLPNDRFSAERPEGSISTLTIQRTEQRDSAMYRCASSLILAENTGELFFGEGSRLTVL.

The V gene is TRBV9, the J gene TRBJ1-3, with a weak D call TRBD1 (5 bases). V was trimmed by 0 bases and J by 0 bases, leaving 13 bases between them. This CDR3 has 17 amino acids. The germline gives CDR1 SGDLS, CDR2 YYNGEE. The DNA for the CDR3 is TGTGCCAGCAGCGTAGCTTTCGGGACTCTCTCTGGAAACACCATATATTTT. Amino acid sequence: CASSVAFGTLSGNTIYF.

This clone appeared once. This sequence joins TRBV7-3 and TRBJ2-3, with a possible D match to TRBD2 (6 bases). The CDR3 loop spans 13 amino acids. V lost 2 bases, J lost 8 bases, and 11 bases lay in between. CDR1 SGHTA and CDR2 FQGTGA come from the germline V gene. The CDR3 spells CASSLVLGGTQYF. In DNA form, the CDR3 reads TGTGCCAGCAGCTTAGTTTTGGGGGGTACGCAGTATTTT.

This sequence joins TRBV5-1 and TRBJ2-3, with 7 bases identical to TRBD2. CDR1 and CDR2 (germline): SGHRS, YFSETQ. The CDR3 runs to 17 residues. The ends lost 0 bases at V and 4 bases at J; junction bases unmatched: 11. The CDR3 nucleotides are TGCGCCAGCAGCTTGGCCCGGCTCCAGCGGGATTCAGATACGCAGTATTTT. It encodes CASSLARLQRDSDTQYF.

This chain connects TRBV7-2 to TRBJ2-7, with 8 bases lining up with TRBD1. The ends lost 5 bases at V and 7 bases at J; junction bases unmatched: 10. CDR1 is SGHTA, CDR2 FQGNSA, per germline. CDR3 length equals 14 residues. The CDR3 DNA sequence: TGTGCCAGCAGCCAGGGGGCAGAGGTGCGAGAGCAGTACTTC. Amino acids: CASSQGAEVREQYF.

The rearrangement joins TRBV18 to TRBJ1-2; D ambiguous. V was shortened by 6 bases and J by 3 bases, with 14 bases between the two germline ends. The CDR3 is 14 amino acids. CDR1 is KGHSH, CDR2 LQKENI, per germline. CDR3: CASSKITEDYGYTF. The CDR3 coding sequence is TGTGCCAGCTCGAAAATTACAGAAGACTATGGCTACACCTTC.

The V gene is TRBV7-3, the J gene TRBJ2-1, with D possibly TRBD2 on 7 matching bases. Germline CDR1 is SGHTA and CDR2 is FQGTGA. Trimming cost V 5 bases and J 9 bases, with 17 bases left between them. The CDR3 has 14 amino acids. CDR3 in DNA: TGTGCCAGCAGCCCAGGGAGGGGGTTCGGTGAGCAGTTCTTC. It specifies CASSPGRGFGEQFF.

This clone has only one observation. The rearrangement joins TRBV6-5 to TRBJ2-7, with a possible D match to TRBD2 (5 bases). The CDR3 is 15 amino acids. Trimming removed 2 bases at V and 3 bases at J, with 14 bases between. Germline values: CDR1 MNHEY, CDR2 SVGAGI. This chain's CDR3 is CASSYAPGRDYEQYF. The CDR3 bases are TGTGCCAGCAGTTACGCCCCGGGAAGGGACTACGAGCAGTACTTC.

The chain couples TRBV19 to TRBJ1-2; D not resolved. Germline V lookup: CDR1 LNHDA, CDR2 SQIVND (reference sequence). The CDR3 has 17 amino acids. The germline V and J ends were trimmed by 3 bases and 0 bases, with 17 bases remaining between them. CDR3 DNA sequence: TGTGCCAGTAGTATGTTAGTAGTCGGCAGGACTAACTATGGCTACACCTTC. Translating gives CASSMLVVGRTNYGYTF.

V usage is TRBV6-1 and J usage is TRBJ2-2, with D perhaps TRBD1 (6 bases). V lost 7 bases, J lost 0 bases, and 9 bases lay in between. The CDR3 runs 14 residues. Germline lookup yields CDR1 MNHNS and CDR2 SASEGT. For the CDR3, the DNA is TGTGCCAGCACCCGGACAGCGAACACCGGGGAGCTGTTTTTT. Protein: CASTRTANTGELFF.

The rearrangement links TRBV11-3 to TRBJ2-4; 10 nucleotides match TRBD1. The ends lost 1 base at V and 3 bases at J; junction bases unmatched: 9. This CDR3 has 18 amino acids. Germline CDR1 is SGHNT and CDR2 is YENEEA. In DNA, the CDR3 is TGTGCCAGCAGCTTAGGCACGGGACAGGGGTATGGCAAAAACATTCAGTACTTC. Amino acid sequence: CASSLGTGQGYGKNIQYF.

The chain combines TRBV6-1 with TRBJ2-1; 11 bases are a match to TRBD2. V lost 9 bases to trimming and J lost 10 bases; unmatched junction nucleotides: 11. The CDR3 runs to 14 residues. Germline loops: CDR1 MNHNS, CDR2 SASEGT. The CDR3 loop reads CASRLAGFQGEQFF. The CDR3 nucleotides read TGTGCCAGTCGACTAGCGGGATTCCAGGGGGAGCAGTTCTTC.

This clone appeared once. This chain connects TRBV7-9 to TRBJ2-7; TRBD2 is a possible D gene (5 bases). Germline values: CDR1 SEHNR, CDR2 FQNEAQ (reference sequence). Trimming left V 5 bases short and J 5 bases short, with 19 bases between. There are 15 residues in the CDR3. The CDR3 spells CASSPRQLPGNEQYF. In DNA, the CDR3 is TGTGCCAGCAGCCCGCGGCAGCTCCCCGGGAACGAGCAGTACTTC.

There are a few counts of this clone. The chain uses TRBV6-6 and TRBJ2-5, with a weak D call TRBD2 (7 bases). CDR3 size: 15 residues. Trimming shortened V by 2 bases and J by 2 bases, and 12 bases separated the two germline ends. The V gene's germline CDR1 is MNHNY and CDR2 SVGAGI (reference sequence). The CDR3 coding sequence is TGTGCCAGCAGTTACGGCAGCGGGACACAAGAGACCCAGTACTTC. Its protein product is CASSYGSGTQETQYF.